These 12 T cell receptor beta chains share one sample of origin, sequenced in a study of cytomegalovirus exposure and HLA in healthy donors. Vbeta (60) and Jbeta (13) primers were used in the PCR. The assay was immunoSEQ multiplex PCR, and TCRdb's table has in-frame clones only and misses some. The sample records fewer than 200,000 clones, over 70% being singletons. Sequencing was done on a sample of PBMCs. The receptors derive from a man aged 40-49 years in good health and CMV-seronegative.

V gene TRBV6-5 combines with J gene TRBJ1-5; no clear D gene. Germline CDR1 and CDR2: MNHEY and SVGAGI. This CDR3 is 14 amino acids long. The germline V and J ends were trimmed by 8 bases and 5 bases, with 16 bases remaining between them. The CDR3 protein is CASSLVEAHQPQHF. The CDR3 coding sequence is TGTGCCAGCTCCCTTGTGGAGGCCCATCAGCCCCAGCATTTT.

This chain joins TRBV6-1 and TRBJ2-5, with 8 bases aligning to TRBD1. V shed 10 bases and J 7 bases; nucleotides not matched to a gene: 11. The CDR3 consists of 13 residues. Germline V lookup: CDR1 MNHNS, CDR2 SASEGT. The CDR3 is CATQDREYATQYF. For the CDR3, the DNA is TGTGCCACACAGGACAGGGAGTATGCGACCCAGTACTTC.

The CDR3 DNA sequence: TGTGCCAGCAGCCCTCCTAGCACAGATACGCAGTATTTT. Its translation: CASSPPSTDTQYF. J is TRBJ2-3 and V is TRBV9, with D unclear. This CDR3 is 13 amino acids long. V shed 4 bases and J shed 0 bases, with 6 bases lying between them. Germline assignment: CDR1 SGDLS and CDR2 YYNGEE.

V and J are TRBV5-1 and TRBJ2-7, with TRBD1 matching over 10 bases. CDR3 length equals 16 residues. CDR1 is SGHRS, CDR2 YFSETQ, per germline. Unmatched junction bases numbered 13, after V lost 5 bases and J lost 5 bases. Here the CDR3 DNA reads TGCGCCAGCAGTCGAGCCCCGGGACAGGGGCTAAACGAGCAGTACTTC. Residues: CASSRAPGQGLNEQYF.

The V gene is TRBV13, the J gene TRBJ2-1; 13 bases fit TRBD2. The CDR3 totals 17 residues. With 6 bases clipped from V and 3 bases from J, the junction kept 8 bases outside the gene matches. Germline loops: CDR1 PRHDT, CDR2 FYEKMQ (reference sequence). The CDR3 DNA follows: TGTGCCAGCAGTCCTCCCGGGACTAGCGGGATCTACAATGAGCAGTTCTTC. Translating it yields CASSPPGTSGIYNEQFF.

The chain carries TRBV10-3 and TRBJ1-1, with a possible D match to TRBD1 (6 bases). The CDR3 consists of 14 residues. V shed 3 bases and J shed 7 bases, with 15 bases lying between them. From germline, CDR1 is ENHRY and CDR2 SYGVKD. This CDR3 reads CAISDRQEGFEAFF. CDR3 DNA: TGTGCCATCAGTGACAGACAGGAAGGTTTTGAAGCTTTCTTT.

The rearrangement links TRBV10-3 to TRBJ2-3; TRBD2 aligns across 13 bases. Germline lookup yields CDR1 ENHRY and CDR2 SYGVKD. Trimming took 6 bases from V and 0 from J; bases not matched to a gene: 15. This CDR3 contains 20 residues. The DNA of the CDR3 is TGTGCCATCAGGCTTACTTCCGGGACTAGCGGGGAACCTAGCACAGATACGCAGTATTTT. It is translated as CAIRLTSGTSGEPSTDTQYF.

The chain employs TRBV5-1 and TRBJ2-3, with 8 bases that match TRBD2. The J segment lost 1 base and the V segment lost 3 bases, leaving 7 bases of the junction unmatched. Germline V CDR1 and CDR2: SGHRS, YFSETQ. CDR3 length equals 16 residues. CDR3 nucleotide sequence: TGCGCCAGCAGCTCGAGCGGGAGCTTAGGCACAGATACGCAGTATTTT. As protein: CASSSSGSLGTDTQYF. Supplemented by reference TRBV5-1 and TRBJ2-3, the full variable domain reads KAGVTQTPRYLIKTRGQQVTLSCSPISGHRSVSWYQQTPGQGLQFLFEYFSETQRNKGNFPGRFSGRQFSNSRSEMNVSTLELGDSALYLCASSSSGSLGTDTQYFGPGTRLTVL.

V is TRBV14 and J is TRBJ2-3, with TRBD1 identical over 9 bases. Per germline, CDR1 SGHDN and CDR2 FVKESK. This CDR3 spans 18 amino acids. The trim removed 4 bases at V and 8 bases at J, leaving 19 bases unmatched. The CDR3 sequence: CASSLRSPGGQGKATQYF. CDR3 bases: TGTGCCAGCAGCCTACGATCACCAGGTGGACAGGGGAAAGCTACGCAGTATTTT.

CDR3 amino acids: CASSGLFSGNTIYF. The CDR3 DNA reads as TGTGCCAGCAGCGGACTGTTCTCTGGAAACACCATATATTTT. The V gene is TRBV6-5, the J gene TRBJ1-3; D gene ambiguous. Deletions cut 6 bases from V and 0 bases from J, with 9 bases between. From germline, CDR1 is MNHEY and CDR2 SVGAGI. This CDR3 is built from 14 residues.

The V call is TRBV9, the J call TRBJ2-3; maybe TRBD1 (7 bases). The germline V and J ends were trimmed by 4 bases and 5 bases, with 35 bases remaining between them. Germline values: CDR1 SGDLS, CDR2 YYNGEE. The CDR3 spans 21 residues. CDR3 bases: TGTGCCAGCAGCCGCGGAGTCGGGAGACAGGGAAGGCCGCGGGCCCTAGATACGCAGTATTTT. Translated: CASSRGVGRQGRPRALDTQYF.

This clone was seen a single time. The chain is built from TRBV11-2 and TRBJ1-1, with no clear D. Germline CDR1 is SGHAT and CDR2 is FQNNGV. Between the trimmed V and J ends, which lost 2 bases and 1 base, there was a span of 11 bases. CDR3 length: 15 residues. The CDR3 bases are TGTGCCAGCAGCTTACTCAGGCAAGGGAACACTGAAGCTTTCTTT. Its protein product is CASSLLRQGNTEAFF.